These 18 T cell receptor beta chains originate from one sample sequenced in a study of T cell repertoires in cytomegalovirus infection (dated by TCRdb to the late 2010s). This specimen's treatment or condition label, interpreted: in vitro stimulation with specific CMV peptide epitopes to enrich CMV-specific T cells. Sequencing used an Illumina HiSeq 1500. Clones were called with MiXCR by TCRdb after fastp trimmed the public reads at Q25, and only in-frame beta chains were retained. Every entry covers one CDR3 protein and lists the most common genes and DNA from its rows. Across this sample there are fewer than 900,000 distinct CDR3 sequences, with almost 30% seen only once. Jointly, the top ten make up about an eighth of the sample. No antigens are known for them. The sample here was cultured CD8+ T cells from PBMCs, taken from culture after CMV antigen stimulation. These receptors originate from a human donor in good health (CMV status not recorded). Some clones in this sample may be carry-over from other donors' samples.

This clonotype was found many times. CDR3 DNA: TGTGCCAGCAGCCGTGGACAGGGATGGGAGACCCAGTACTTC. As protein: CASSRGQGWETQYF. The genes are TRBV7-6 and TRBJ2-5; 8 bases are shared with TRBD1. V lost 5 bases and J lost 5; bases outside the gene matches: 7. The germline gives CDR1 SGHVS, CDR2 FNYEAQ. The CDR3 covers 14 residues.

This clonotype came up many times. CDR3 amino acids: CASSIVDRASYGYTF. CDR3 nucleotide sequence: TGTGCCAGCAGCATCGTCGACAGGGCCTCTTATGGCTACACCTTC. The V call is TRBV7-8, the J call TRBJ1-2; 7 bases are a match to TRBD1. The CDR3 is 15 amino acids. CDR1 and CDR2 from the germline V gene are SGHVS and FQNEAQ. The ends lost 5 bases at V and 5 bases at J; junction bases unmatched: 11.

The chain links TRBV6-2 or TRBV6-3 to TRBJ1-5; TRBD1 might be the D (5 bases). Trimming stripped 8 bases from V and 4 bases from J, with 12 bases between. The germline V gene encodes CDR1 MNHEY and CDR2 SVGEGT. The CDR3 runs to 13 residues. CDR3 sequence: CASVRGLNQPQHF. CDR3 sequence (DNA): TGTGCCAGCGTTCGGGGCCTTAATCAGCCCCAGCATTTT.

V is TRBV6-8 and J is TRBJ1-6; 7 bases fit TRBD1. The CDR3 has 14 residues. V was pared by 2 bases and J by 9 bases, with 4 bases of the junction left unmatched. Germline V lookup: CDR1 MNHGY, CDR2 SAAAGT. This chain's CDR3 is CASSYNRGFSPLHF. The CDR3 DNA sequence: TGTGCCAGCAGTTACAACAGGGGTTTTTCACCCCTCCACTTT.

The CDR3: CASSRLTAAGTDTQYF. The CDR3 DNA reads TGTGCCAGCAGCCGTCTAACAGCCGCGGGCACAGATACGCAGTATTTT. The chain employs TRBV6-2 or TRBV6-3 and TRBJ2-3; D is uncertain. CDR1 is MNHEY, CDR2 SVGEGT, per germline. The CDR3 runs 16 residues. The V gene lost 6 bases and the J gene lost 1 base, with 17 bases spanning the gap.

The chain uses TRBV13 and TRBJ1-1; weak D call: TRBD1 (6 bases). Trimming left V 5 bases short and J 7 bases short, with 17 bases between. Germline CDR1 and CDR2: PRHDT and FYEKMQ (reference sequence). The CDR3 spans 14 residues. The CDR3 reads CASSLGGRGNEAFF. The DNA for the CDR3 is TGTGCCAGCAGCCTGGGGGGCAGGGGAAATGAAGCTTTCTTT.

V usage is TRBV6-6 and J usage is TRBJ2-1; 8 positions agree with TRBD1. The CDR3 covers 14 residues. After removal of 2 bases from V and 9 bases from J, the junction contained 6 bases not matched to a gene. Germline V gene lookup returns CDR1 MNHNY and CDR2 SVGAGI (reference sequence). DNA of the CDR3: TGTGCCAGCAGTTACGATGAAACAGGGGGTGAGCAGTTCTTC. As protein: CASSYDETGGEQFF.

The CDR3 DNA reads TGTGCCAGCAGTTTCGGGCTAGCCTCCTACAATGAGCAGTTCTTC. Its translation: CASSFGLASYNEQFF. J is TRBJ2-1 and V is TRBV27; weak D call: TRBD2 (5 bases). V was pared by 3 bases and J by 0 bases, with 9 bases between. Per germline, CDR1 MNHEY and CDR2 SMNVEV (reference sequence). The CDR3 is made up of 15 amino acids.

This chain uses TRBV6-2 or TRBV6-3 with TRBJ2-5, with D perhaps matching TRBD1 (6 bases). V lost 5 bases to trimming and J lost 7 bases, with 17 bases between them. There are 14 residues in the CDR3. Per the germline V gene, CDR1 is MNHEY and CDR2 is SVGEGT. The CDR3: CASSPQGSKGTQYF. The CDR3 coding sequence is TGTGCCAGCAGTCCACAGGGATCCAAGGGGACCCAGTACTTC.

This chain uses TRBV6-8 with TRBJ2-1; D may correspond to TRBD1 or TRBD2 (5 bases each). The length of the CDR3 is 16 residues. From germline, CDR1 is MNHGY and CDR2 SAAAGT. V lost 8 bases to trimming and J lost 4 bases, with 21 bases between them. The CDR3 reads CASSPLAGSGYNEQFF. In nucleotides, the CDR3 is TGTGCCAGCTCTCCTCTAGCAGGGTCGGGGTACAATGAGCAGTTCTTC.

The table lists this clonotype with a few counts. The rearrangement joins TRBV7-6 to TRBJ1-1; D gene unclear. From germline, CDR1 is SGHVS and CDR2 FNYEAQ. This CDR3 is built from 16 residues. V was clipped by 0 bases and J by 0 bases, with 11 bases between them. CDR3 sequence: CASSLALGGMNTEAFF. CDR3 coding DNA: TGTGCCAGCAGCTTAGCGCTTGGCGGGATGAACACTGAAGCTTTCTTT.

The rearrangement joins TRBV4-2 to TRBJ2-3; TRBD2 is a possible D gene (6 bases). The CDR3 runs 16 residues. Germline V gene lookup returns CDR1 LGHNA and CDR2 YNFKEQ. V gave up 7 bases and J gave up 2 bases, with 19 bases separating them. The CDR3 reads CASTGEERVITDTQYF. CDR3 nucleotide sequence: TGTGCCAGCACCGGAGAAGAGCGGGTGATCACAGATACGCAGTATTTT.

This clonotype was seen a handful of times. The genes are TRBV2 and TRBJ2-2; 7 nucleotides match TRBD1. CDR3 size: 15 residues. Looked up from germline, CDR1 is SNHLY and CDR2 is FYNNEI. The ends lost 4 bases at V and 3 bases at J; junction bases unmatched: 5. The CDR3 DNA sequence: TGTGCCAGCAGTGGCTTCCAGGGGGACACCGGGGAGCTGTTTTTT. This translates into CASSGFQGDTGELFF.

The chain is built from TRBV3-1 and TRBJ2-5; TRBD2 is a possible D gene (5 bases). The germline CDR1 and CDR2 sequences are LGHDT and YNNKEL (reference sequence). Trimming left V 0 bases short and J 5 bases short, with 16 bases between. This CDR3 has 16 residues. The CDR3 nucleotides are TGTGCCAGCAGCCAAGATCTATTCGGGATCAGGGAGACCCAGTACTTC. Translating it yields CASSQDLFGIRETQYF.

V and J are TRBV3-1 and TRBJ2-5, with D perhaps TRBD1 (6 bases). V dropped 3 bases and J dropped 5 bases, with 19 bases sitting between them. This CDR3 has 16 residues. Germline CDR1 reads LGHDT; CDR2 reads YNNKEL (reference sequence). The CDR3 coding sequence is TGTGCCAGCAGCCACATTTTAACAGGGATACGGGAGACCCAGTACTTC. Its translation is CASSHILTGIRETQYF.

The CDR3 sequence: CASSASGRRAPPLHF. The CDR3, as DNA: TGTGCCAGCAGCGCTTCGGGACGCCGAGCGCCACCCCTCCACTTT. The chain carries TRBV7-2 and TRBJ1-6, with a possible D match to TRBD1 (5 bases). CDR1 is SGHTA, CDR2 FQGNSA, per germline. V lost 5 bases, J lost 11 bases, and 19 bases lay in between. The CDR3 is 15 amino acids.

Many counts were recorded for this clonotype. CDR3 coding DNA: TGTGCCAGCAGTCCTGGGACAGCCTACAATCAGCCCCAGCATTTT. Translated: CASSPGTAYNQPQHF. V usage is TRBV7-2 and J usage is TRBJ1-5; 7 bases fit TRBD1. J lost 3 bases, V lost 6 bases, and 8 bases had no gene match. This CDR3 contains 15 residues. The germline V gene encodes CDR1 SGHTA and CDR2 FQGNSA.

This chain links TRBV2 with TRBJ2-2; no definite D call. The germline V and J ends were trimmed by 2 bases and 5 bases, with 6 bases remaining between them. Germline V CDR1 and CDR2: SNHLY, FYNNEI. The CDR3 loop spans 13 amino acids. The CDR3 loop reads CASSEFVTGELFF. The DNA of the CDR3 is TGTGCCAGCAGTGAATTTGTGACCGGGGAGCTGTTTTTT.